This TCR beta chain comes out of a study of blood T cell repertoires in COVID-19. Study in general: Samples came from the United States, Italy and Spain, spanning acute and convalescent COVID-19. Nucleic acid was either cDNA or gDNA, and it came from T cells, B-cell-depleted T cells, or PBMCs.

This CDR3 is built from 16 residues. The ends were cut back, 2 bases at V and 7 bases at J, with 21 bases in the middle. CDR1 is MDHEN and CDR2 is SYDVKM in the germline V gene. Original methodology: Estimated nucleated cell counts came from reference gene primer amplification. The assay was immunoSEQ multiplex PCR, and TCRdb's table has in-frame clones only and misses some. That table furnishes V, J and clone size, whereas the DNA furnished D and trimming. Here the sample spans around 140,000 clones, about four fifths being singletons. The chain joins TRBV28 to TRBJ2-7; the D gene is possibly TRBD2 (6 bases). The sample consisted of peripheral blood. The receptor was derived from a woman aged 55-69 years with active or convalescent COVID-19. This CDR3 is CASSLGSGSAAWEQYF. The DNA of the CDR3 is TGTGCCAGCAGTTTAGGATCCGGGAGCGCGGCGTGGGAGCAGTACTTC.